The 19 T cell receptor beta chains presented below share a single source sample, sequenced in a study of T cells in Graves' hyperthyroidism and ophthalmopathy. What was amplified from RNA transcripts were TCR beta CDR3 regions. HTBI primers were employed in a first-round RT-PCR of the TCR CDR3. TCRdb passed the multiplex PCR reads through MiXCR, listing each CDR3 protein once. The top ten clones hold about two fifths of a sample with fewer than 650,000 distinct CDR3 sequences, about 46% of them seen once. Sequencing used peripheral blood or thyroid tissue (not recorded which). The source of these receptors is an adult woman with Graves' disease, either hyperthyroidism or ophthalmopathy (not recorded which).

This clonotype was counted between two and nine times. The J gene is TRBJ1-5, the V gene TRBV15; D is unclear. There are 15 residues in the CDR3. CDR1 LNHNV and CDR2 YYDKDF come from the germline V gene (reference sequence). Trimming removed 7 bases at V and 2 bases at J, with 15 bases between. The CDR3: CATMEGQRGNQPQHF. DNA of the CDR3: TGTGCCACCATGGAGGGCCAACGGGGCAATCAGCCCCAGCATTTT.

This clonotype was counted ten times or more. The DNA of the CDR3 is TGCGCCAGCACCCCGGGGAGCGGTACGGGGAACACTGAAGCTTTCTTT. Translated, it gives CASTPGSGTGNTEAFF. This chain links TRBV5-1 with TRBJ1-1; D is uncertain. The CDR3 is made up of 16 amino acids. V was shortened by 6 bases and J by 1 base, with 19 bases between the two germline ends. Germline CDR1 reads SGHRS; CDR2 reads YFSETQ.

About this clonotype itself: The junction does not match germline at one end; this may be a read error. The chain links TRBV7-9 to TRBJ1-5; TRBD1 matches at 11 bases. Germline V gives CDR1 SEHNR, CDR2 FQNEAQ (reference sequence). The CDR3 totals 14 residues. CDR3 DNA: TGCGCCAGCAGCCAGATGGGACAGGGGGTAGCCCAGCATTTT. Translation: CASSQMGQGVAQHF. Variable domain in full (rest from reference TRBV7-9 and TRBJ1-5): DTGVSQNPRHKITKRGQNVTFRCDPISEHNRLYWYRQTLGQGPEFLTYFQNEAQLEKSRLLSDRFSAERPKGSFSTLEIQRTEQGDSAMYLCASSQMGQGVAQHFGDGTRLSIL.

The CDR3 loop is CSARGLAGPPYEQYF. DNA of the CDR3: TGCAGTGCTAGAGGACTAGCGGGGCCCCCCTACGAGCAGTACTTC. The gene calls are TRBV20-1 and TRBJ2-7; TRBD2 aligns across 11 bases. CDR1 is DFQATT and CDR2 is SNEGSKA in the germline V gene (reference sequence). V lost 1 base to trimming and J lost 2 bases; unmatched junction nucleotides: 4. The CDR3 length is 15 residues.

The V and J genes are TRBV5-1 and TRBJ1-2, with TRBD1 as a possible D gene (5 bases). Germline values: CDR1 SGHRS, CDR2 YFSETQ. V lost 1 base, J lost 9 bases, and 16 bases lay in between. This CDR3 is built from 14 residues. CDR3 amino acids: CASSLTSGLERYTF. In DNA, the CDR3 is TGCGCCAGCAGCTTGACTTCAGGGCTGGAGCGCTACACCTTC.

The chain employs TRBV2 and TRBJ2-5; 7 nucleotides align to TRBD2. J gave up 5 bases and V 8 bases, and 20 bases lay outside the gene matches. In germline, CDR1 is SNHLY, CDR2 FYNNEI. This CDR3 is built from 17 residues. The CDR3, as DNA: TGTGCCAGCGCGTCGCAGTCGGGGGGAGCGAGGTGGGAGACCCAGTACTTC. This gives the protein CASASQSGGARWETQYF.

This clonotype was seen more than once but under ten times. The chain has TRBV10-3 and TRBJ1-2; the D gene is possibly TRBD1 (5 bases). Germline V gene sequence: CDR1 ENHRY, CDR2 SYGVKD. The CDR3 is made up of 14 amino acids. The ends were cut back, 6 bases at V and 4 bases at J, with 15 bases in the middle. The DNA for the CDR3 is TGTGCCATCAGAGGGCCCGGGGCGGCCTATGGCTACACCTTC. Translation gives CAIRGPGAAYGYTF.

The chain is built from TRBV2 and TRBJ2-1; perhaps TRBD2 as D (6 bases). CDR3 length: 18 amino acids. CDR1 and CDR2 from the germline V gene are SNHLY and FYNNEI. The germline V and J ends were trimmed by 6 bases and 5 bases, with 26 bases remaining between them. As DNA, the CDR3 is TGTGCCAGCAGGGGGGGATCACTACCGGGTACTAGTCACAATGAGCAGTTCTTC. Encoded protein: CASRGGSLPGTSHNEQFF.

The CDR3 here is CAISNQAGVDEQYF. CDR3 coding DNA: TGTGCCATCAGTAACCAAGCGGGAGTAGACGAGCAGTACTTC. V is TRBV10-3 and J is TRBJ2-7; TRBD2 matches at 8 bases. The J segment lost 5 bases and the V segment lost 5 bases, leaving 8 bases of the junction unmatched. CDR3 length equals 14 residues. CDR1 is ENHRY and CDR2 is SYGVKD in the germline V gene.

J is TRBJ2-5 and V is TRBV7-9, with TRBD2 as a possible D gene (8 bases). The length of the CDR3 is 15 residues. Germline V gene lookup returns CDR1 SEHNR and CDR2 FQNEAQ (reference sequence). Trimming took off 5 bases at V and 5 bases at J, with 18 bases between the two ends. CDR3 sequence (DNA): TGTGCCAGCAGCCACCGGGAGGGGGCTTGGGAGACCCAGTACTTC. Protein: CASSHREGAWETQYF.

On this clonotype: One end of the junction is discordant with germline, which a read error may explain. V and J are TRBV20-1 and TRBJ1-2; D call uncertain. This CDR3 comprises 13 residues. The germline V gene encodes CDR1 DFQATT and CDR2 SNEGSKA (reference sequence). DNA for the CDR3: TGCAGTGCTTATACCCGGGCAGGCTATGACTACACCTTC. Amino acids: CSAYTRAGYDYTF.

The rearrangement joins TRBV5-1 to TRBJ1-1, with D possibly TRBD1 on 5 matching bases. The CDR3 has 20 amino acids. Per germline, CDR1 SGHRS and CDR2 YFSETQ. Trimming stripped 5 bases from V and 0 bases from J, with 29 bases between. Here the CDR3 DNA reads TGCGCCAGCAGTTTAGGCAGACCCGCGAACACCGGGGCAGTGAACACTGAAGCTTTCTTT. This gives the protein CASSLGRPANTGAVNTEAFF.

In DNA, the CDR3 is TGTGCCAGCAACCTGCGGGCGGGGGCCTATGGCTACACCTTC. Its protein product is CASNLRAGAYGYTF. The chain links TRBV28 to TRBJ1-2, with a weak D call TRBD1 (6 bases). Germline V gene data show CDR1 as MDHEN and CDR2 as SYDVKM. There are 14 residues in the CDR3. The V end lost 7 bases, the J end lost 4 bases, and 16 bases lay between the germline ends.

This chain joins TRBV10-1 and TRBJ1-2, with D possibly being TRBD1 (5 bases). CDR1 and CDR2 from the germline V gene are WNHNN and SYGVQD (reference sequence). The CDR3 has 13 amino acids. Trimming shortened V by 2 bases and J by 3 bases, and 7 bases separated the two germline ends. The CDR3 here is CASSEQGDYGYTF. The CDR3 DNA reads as TGCGCCAGCAGTGAGCAGGGCGACTATGGCTACACCTTC.

The chain couples TRBV29-1 to TRBJ1-3; TRBD1 matches at 7 bases. The CDR3 covers 14 residues. Germline CDR1 reads SQVTM; CDR2 reads ANQGSEA. Trimming took 8 bases from V and 0 from J; bases not matched to a gene: 7. The CDR3 DNA reads TGCAGCTTAGTTCAGGGGGTCTCTGGAAACACCATATATTTT. Its translation is CSLVQGVSGNTIYF.

The chain uses TRBV20-1 and TRBJ1-2, with a tentative D call TRBD1 (5 bases). The CDR3 runs 14 residues. Trimming removed 1 base at V and 6 bases at J, with 15 bases between. CDR1 and CDR2 from the germline V gene are DFQATT and SNEGSKA (reference sequence). The CDR3: CSARGLVGDDGYTF. DNA for the CDR3: TGCAGTGCTAGAGGACTGGTCGGGGACGATGGCTACACCTTC.

This clonotype has a handful of counts. The gene calls are TRBV6-1 and TRBJ2-7, with 9 bases identical to TRBD2. CDR3 length: 12 residues. Germline values: CDR1 MNHNS, CDR2 SASEGT. CDR3 sequence (DNA): TGTGTCTCGGGTAGCGGGAGCTACGAGCAGTACTTC. Its protein product is CVSGSGSYEQYF.

Only a few counts were recorded for this clonotype. This CDR3 reads CSVESEVNYEQYF. In nucleotides, the CDR3 is TGCAGCGTTGAGTCGGAGGTTAACTACGAGCAGTACTTC. The V call is TRBV29-1, the J call TRBJ2-7, with a possible D match to TRBD2 (5 bases). CDR1 and CDR2 (germline): SQVTM, ANQGSEA. The CDR3 consists of 13 residues. The ends were cut back, 3 bases at V and 3 bases at J, with 12 bases in the middle.

This clonotype was counted many times. This rearrangement joins TRBV30 to TRBJ1-1; TRBD1 aligns across 9 bases. Germline V gene lookup returns CDR1 GTSNPN and CDR2 SVGIG (reference sequence). The CDR3 runs to 14 residues. V trimming: 0 bases; J trimming: 4 bases; junction bases outside the gene matches: 3. The CDR3 nucleotides are TGTGCCTGGAGTGTACTGACAGGGGGCACTGAAGCTTTCTTT. Its protein product is CAWSVLTGGTEAFF.